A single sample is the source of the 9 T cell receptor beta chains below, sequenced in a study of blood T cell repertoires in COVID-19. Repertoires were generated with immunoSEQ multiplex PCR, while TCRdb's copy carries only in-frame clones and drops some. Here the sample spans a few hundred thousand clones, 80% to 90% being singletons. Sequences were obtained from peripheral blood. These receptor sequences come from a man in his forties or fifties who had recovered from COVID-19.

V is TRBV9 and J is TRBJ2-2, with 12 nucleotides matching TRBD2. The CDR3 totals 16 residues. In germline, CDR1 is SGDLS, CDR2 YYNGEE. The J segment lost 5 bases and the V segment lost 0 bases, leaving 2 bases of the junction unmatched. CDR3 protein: CASSVGLAGVTGELFF. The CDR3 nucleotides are TGTGCCAGCAGCGTAGGACTAGCGGGAGTAACCGGGGAGCTGTTTTTT.

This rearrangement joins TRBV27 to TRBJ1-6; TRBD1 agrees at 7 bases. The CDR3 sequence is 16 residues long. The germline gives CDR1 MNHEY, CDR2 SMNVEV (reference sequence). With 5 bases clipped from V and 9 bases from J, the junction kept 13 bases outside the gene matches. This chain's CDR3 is CASSTVRGRRGSPLHF. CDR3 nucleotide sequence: TGTGCCAGCAGTACAGTTAGGGGGCGCCGGGGTTCACCCCTCCACTTT.

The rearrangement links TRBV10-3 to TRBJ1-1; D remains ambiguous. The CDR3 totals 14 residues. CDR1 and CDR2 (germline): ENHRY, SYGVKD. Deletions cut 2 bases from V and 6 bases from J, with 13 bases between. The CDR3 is CAISEGDLRAEAFF. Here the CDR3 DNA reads TGTGCCATCAGTGAGGGAGACCTTCGGGCTGAAGCTTTCTTT.

For the CDR3, the DNA is TGTGCCAGCAGCTTTTCGACGACTAGCGGGTACAATGAGCAGTTCTTC. This gives the protein CASSFSTTSGYNEQFF. V is TRBV11-2 and J is TRBJ2-1; TRBD2 matches at 10 bases. Germline CDR1 SGHAT, CDR2 FQNNGV. J gave up 4 bases and V 3 bases, and 6 bases lay outside the gene matches. This CDR3 has 16 amino acids.

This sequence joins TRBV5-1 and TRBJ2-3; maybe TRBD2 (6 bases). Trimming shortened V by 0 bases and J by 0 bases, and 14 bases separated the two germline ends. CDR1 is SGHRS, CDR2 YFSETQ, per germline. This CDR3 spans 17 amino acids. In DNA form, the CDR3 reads TGCGCCAGCAGCTTGGGCGGGACCTCTGGGAGCACAGATACGCAGTATTTT. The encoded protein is CASSLGGTSGSTDTQYF.

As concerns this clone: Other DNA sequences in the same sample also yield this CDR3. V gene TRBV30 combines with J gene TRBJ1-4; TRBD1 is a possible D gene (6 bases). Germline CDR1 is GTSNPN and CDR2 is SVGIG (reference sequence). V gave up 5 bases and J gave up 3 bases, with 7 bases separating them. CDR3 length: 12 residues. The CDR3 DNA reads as TGTGCCTGGGGACAGTCTAATGAAAAACTGTTTTTT. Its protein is CAWGQSNEKLFF.

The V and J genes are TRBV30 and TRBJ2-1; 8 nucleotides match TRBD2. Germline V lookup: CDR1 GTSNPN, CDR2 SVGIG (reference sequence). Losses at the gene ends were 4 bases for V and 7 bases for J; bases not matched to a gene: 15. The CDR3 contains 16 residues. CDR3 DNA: TGTGCCTGGAATTTTAAGGTAGTAGTAGCGGGAAATGAGCAGTTCTTC. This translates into CAWNFKVVVAGNEQFF.

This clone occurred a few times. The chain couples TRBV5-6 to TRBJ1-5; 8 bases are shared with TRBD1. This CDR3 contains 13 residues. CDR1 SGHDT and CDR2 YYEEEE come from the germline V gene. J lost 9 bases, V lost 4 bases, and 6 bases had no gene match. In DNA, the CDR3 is TGTGCCAGCAGCGGACAGGGCGCAGGGCCCCAGCATTTT. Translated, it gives CASSGQGAGPQHF.

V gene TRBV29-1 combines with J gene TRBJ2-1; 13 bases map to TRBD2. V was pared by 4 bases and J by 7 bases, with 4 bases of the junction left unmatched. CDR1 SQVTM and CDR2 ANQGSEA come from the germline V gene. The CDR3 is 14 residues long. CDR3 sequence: CSVGGLAGLNEQFF. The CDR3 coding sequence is TGCAGCGTTGGGGGACTAGCGGGATTGAATGAGCAGTTCTTC.